These 26 T cell receptor beta chains share one sample of origin, sequenced in a study of cytomegalovirus exposure and HLA in healthy donors. PCR used 60 Vbeta primers and 13 Jbeta primers. The repertoire was sequenced with immunoSEQ multiplex PCR; TCRdb's copy has only in-frame clones and lacks some. This sample has fewer than 200,000 clones; about 80% occur once, and the top ten carry 2% to 2.5%. The sequencing sample was made of PBMCs. Receptors were obtained from a female donor in good health and CMV-seronegative.

The J gene is TRBJ2-5, the V gene TRBV4-2; 7 bases fit TRBD2. This CDR3 region has 17 residues. With 1 base clipped from V and 1 base from J, the junction kept 9 bases outside the gene matches. Germline V lookup: CDR1 LGHNA, CDR2 YNFKEQ. Here the CDR3 reads CASSQAAGGGPQETQYF. The CDR3 DNA sequence: TGTGCCAGCAGCCAAGCCGCGGGCGGGGGACCCCAAGAGACCCAGTACTTC.

This chain links TRBV6-5 with TRBJ1-1; no definite D call. V was shortened by 0 bases and J by 0 bases, with 5 bases between the two germline ends. This CDR3 spans 14 amino acids. CDR1 and CDR2 (germline): MNHEY, SVGAGI. The CDR3 coding sequence is TGTGCCAGCAGTTACTCCGAGATGAACACTGAAGCTTTCTTT. This translates into CASSYSEMNTEAFF.

The V gene is TRBV10-1, the J gene TRBJ1-4; weak D call: TRBD1 (6 bases). This CDR3 contains 14 residues. Germline V gene data show CDR1 as WNHNN and CDR2 as SYGVQD (reference sequence). The ends were cut back, 7 bases at V and 5 bases at J, with 14 bases in the middle. For the CDR3, the DNA is TGCGCCAGCACCAAAGGGAGGGGGAATGAAAAACTGTTTTTT. Translating gives CASTKGRGNEKLFF.

The chain couples TRBV10-3 to TRBJ2-4; the match to TRBD1 covers 9 bases. V gave up 6 bases and J gave up 7 bases; unmatched junction bases: 4. The CDR3 has 13 residues. Germline V gene lookup returns CDR1 ENHRY and CDR2 SYGVKD. The CDR3 spells CAISGGQGNIQYF. The CDR3 DNA reads as TGTGCCATCAGCGGCGGACAGGGGAACATTCAGTACTTC.

J is TRBJ2-7 and V is TRBV5-1, with D tentatively TRBD2 (5 bases). CDR1 and CDR2 (germline): SGHRS, YFSETQ. The CDR3 is 14 residues long. Trimming shortened V by 2 bases and J by 6 bases, and 15 bases separated the two germline ends. The CDR3 sequence is CASSFDTRSGEQYF. The CDR3, as DNA: TGCGCCAGCAGCTTTGACACCCGGAGCGGCGAGCAGTACTTC. Based on the CDR3 plus reference TRBV5-1 and TRBJ2-7, the full variable domain is KAGVTQTPRYLIKTRGQQVTLSCSPISGHRSVSWYQQTPGQGLQFLFEYFSETQRNKGNFPGRFSGRQFSNSRSEMNVSTLELGDSALYLCASSFDTRSGEQYFGPGTRLTVT.

This chain joins TRBV10-3 and TRBJ2-3, with D unclear. Trimming took off 0 bases at V and 3 bases at J, with 7 bases between the two ends. CDR1 ENHRY and CDR2 SYGVKD come from the germline V gene. This CDR3 has 14 amino acids. CDR3 DNA sequence: TGTGCCATCAGTGAGTCTACCAGTACAGATACGCAGTATTTT. This gives the protein CAISESTSTDTQYF.

The V and J genes are TRBV27 and TRBJ2-5, with 8 bases that match TRBD2. Matching the DNA end better, TRBJ2-7 makes the J call doubtful. This CDR3 has 16 amino acids. Per germline, CDR1 MNHEY and CDR2 SMNVEV (reference sequence). CDR3 loop: CASSLSPGAGAYEQYF. CDR3 nucleotides: TGTGCCAGCAGTTTAAGCCCCGGAGCGGGAGCCTACGAGCAGTACTTC.

The chain uses TRBV5-1 and TRBJ2-7; 10 nucleotides align to TRBD2. Germline V gene sequence: CDR1 SGHRS, CDR2 YFSETQ. J was trimmed by 1 base and V by 2 bases; bases with no gene match: 3. The CDR3 contains 15 residues. CDR3 nucleotide sequence: TGCGCCAGCAGCTTAGCGGGAGGGCCTTCCTACGAGCAGTACTTC. Translated, it gives CASSLAGGPSYEQYF.

The chain carries TRBV6-1 and TRBJ2-3; TRBD2 matches 13 bases. The germline V gene has CDR1 MNHNS and CDR2 SASEGT. The CDR3 totals 17 residues. Trimming removed 0 bases from V and 7 bases from J; junction bases left unmatched: 7. CDR3 sequence (DNA): TGTGCCAGCAGTGAAGCGCGTACTAGCGGGGGGGCATATACGCAGTATTTT. This translates into CASSEARTSGGAYTQYF.

The chain is built from TRBV6-1 and TRBJ2-7; the match to TRBD2 covers 12 bases. Germline V CDR1 and CDR2: MNHNS, SASEGT. V shed 3 bases, J shed 2 bases, and the junction held 5 bases outside the gene matches. This CDR3 region has 16 residues. This CDR3 is CASSERTSGGTYEQYF. CDR3 nucleotides: TGTGCCAGCAGTGAGAGAACTAGCGGGGGGACCTACGAGCAGTACTTC.

The chain carries TRBV5-1 and TRBJ2-3, with D possibly matching TRBD2 (7 bases). The CDR3 consists of 13 residues. The V end lost 4 bases, the J end lost 6 bases, and 12 bases lay between the germline ends. Germline V gene sequence: CDR1 SGHRS, CDR2 YFSETQ. The CDR3 nucleotides are TGCGCCAGCAGCGGGGGGGGCTCGGATACGCAGTATTTT. Its translation: CASSGGGSDTQYF.

The J gene is TRBJ2-2, the V gene TRBV29-1, with D perhaps matching TRBD1 (5 bases). The CDR3 is 15 residues long. V was cut by 6 bases and J by 4 bases, with 18 bases left in between. Germline CDR1 is SQVTM and CDR2 is ANQGSEA. CDR3 protein: CSVELNQGSTGELFF. The DNA of the CDR3 is TGCAGCGTGGAACTAAACCAGGGCAGCACCGGGGAGCTGTTTTTT.

V and J are TRBV7-8 and TRBJ2-3; TRBD1 is a possible D gene (5 bases). The germline V gene encodes CDR1 SGHVS and CDR2 FQNEAQ. V shed 2 bases and J shed 2 bases, with 11 bases lying between them. This CDR3 is built from 15 residues. Here the CDR3 reads CASSLISGITDTQYF. The CDR3, as DNA: TGTGCCAGCAGCTTAATTTCAGGGATCACAGATACGCAGTATTTT.

The CDR3 spells CASSPRESGIEQYF. CDR3 DNA: TGCGCCAGCAGCCCGAGGGAGAGCGGGATCGAGCAGTACTTC. The rearrangement uses TRBV5-1 and TRBJ2-7; 7 nucleotides match TRBD2. CDR1 is SGHRS and CDR2 is YFSETQ in the germline V gene. Trimming cost V 4 bases and J 6 bases; bases outside gene matches: 10. The CDR3 covers 14 residues. The full variable domain, in which reference TRBV5-1 and TRBJ2-7 provide the parts outside the CDR3, is KAGVTQTPRYLIKTRGQQVTLSCSPISGHRSVSWYQQTPGQGLQFLFEYFSETQRNKGNFPGRFSGRQFSNSRSEMNVSTLELGDSALYLCASSPRESGIEQYFGPGTRLTVT.

This chain connects TRBV10-3 to TRBJ1-5; 7 bases are a match to TRBD1. The length of the CDR3 is 17 residues. Germline V gene data show CDR1 as ENHRY and CDR2 as SYGVKD. V lost 0 bases to trimming and J lost 3 bases; unmatched junction nucleotides: 8. CDR3 coding DNA: TGTGCCATCAGTGAGTCAACAGGGGTTTGGGACAATCAGCCCCAGCATTTT. This sequence encodes CAISESTGVWDNQPQHF.

The gene calls are TRBV6-1 and TRBJ1-2; D may be TRBD1 (5 bases). This CDR3 comprises 11 residues. The germline gives CDR1 MNHNS, CDR2 SASEGT. Trimming took 7 bases from V and 4 from J, leaving 7 bases between them. The CDR3 DNA sequence: TGTGCCAGCAACGGGGGCTATGGCTACACCTTC. Protein: CASNGGYGYTF.

The J gene is TRBJ1-2, the V gene TRBV19, with D unresolved. Trimming removed 6 bases at V and 0 bases at J, with 8 bases between. The CDR3 is 13 residues long. Germline V gene sequence: CDR1 LNHDA, CDR2 SQIVND (reference sequence). The CDR3 sequence: CASRPTTNYGYTF. CDR3 DNA: TGTGCCAGTAGACCGACAACTAACTATGGCTACACCTTC.

This clone showed up just a few times. This chain uses TRBV27 with TRBJ1-1; no reliable D call. From germline, CDR1 is MNHEY and CDR2 SMNVEV (reference sequence). CDR3 length equals 13 residues. Trimming left V 2 bases short and J 1 base short, with 5 bases between. CDR3 DNA sequence: TGTGCCAGCAGTTTACAGGAGAACACTGAAGCTTTCTTT. This sequence encodes CASSLQENTEAFF.

The V call is TRBV9, the J call TRBJ2-1; D perhaps matches TRBD1 (6 bases). Germline CDR1 reads SGDLS; CDR2 reads YYNGEE. Trimming took off 3 bases at V and 6 bases at J, with 10 bases between the two ends. The CDR3 is made up of 13 amino acids. The CDR3 bases are TGTGCCAGCAGCGAGGGGACAATCAATGAGCAGTTCTTC. Encoded protein: CASSEGTINEQFF.

V and J are TRBV5-4 and TRBJ2-7; 11 nucleotides align to TRBD1. The CDR3 contains 14 residues. The germline V gene encodes CDR1 SGHNT and CDR2 YYREEE (reference sequence). V shed 3 bases and J 5 bases; nucleotides not matched to a gene: 4. The CDR3 loop is CASSSGQGADEQYF. Written as DNA, the CDR3 is TGTGCCAGCAGCTCTGGACAGGGGGCGGACGAGCAGTACTTC.

The V call is TRBV2, the J call TRBJ2-1; 7 bases line up with TRBD2. The CDR3 consists of 14 residues. In germline, CDR1 is SNHLY, CDR2 FYNNEI. The ends lost 10 bases at V and 3 bases at J; junction bases unmatched: 9. Written as DNA, the CDR3 is TGTGCCAACCCCTCGGGACTATTCTACAATGAGCAGTTCTTC. Protein: CANPSGLFYNEQFF.

V and J are TRBV12-5 and TRBJ2-1, with 8 nucleotides matching TRBD2. From germline, CDR1 is LGHNT and CDR2 FRNRAP. This CDR3 comprises 18 residues. Trimming at V came to 1 base and at J to 0 bases, leaving 8 bases not matched to a gene. CDR3 loop: CASGLAPGGSGSYNEQFF. The CDR3 DNA follows: TGTGCTAGTGGTTTGGCCCCGGGGGGGAGTGGCTCCTACAATGAGCAGTTCTTC. Looking up the rest from reference TRBV12-5 and TRBJ2-1 gives the full variable domain: DARVTQTPRHKVTEMGQEVTMRCQPILGHNTVFWYRQTMMQGLELLAYFRNRAPLDDSGMPKDRFSAEMPDATLATLKIQPSEPRDSAVYFCASGLAPGGSGSYNEQFFGPGTRLTVL.

Only one count was recorded for this clone. V is TRBV4-2 and J is TRBJ2-3; 16 positions match TRBD2. The CDR3 is made up of 18 amino acids. The germline CDR1 and CDR2 sequences are LGHNA and YNFKEQ. With 3 bases clipped from V and 8 bases from J, the junction kept 11 bases outside the gene matches. The DNA for the CDR3 is TGTGCCAGCAGCCAGCCCCGAGGGACTAGCGGGGGGGCTGGTACGCAGTATTTT. Amino acids: CASSQPRGTSGGAGTQYF.

This clone was found once. The chain joins TRBV6-1 to TRBJ1-1; maybe TRBD1 (6 bases). Trimming took 6 bases from V and 10 from J, leaving 12 bases between them. The CDR3 is 11 amino acids. The germline CDR1 and CDR2 sequences are MNHNS and SASEGT. The CDR3 loop is CASRWTVAAFF. The CDR3 nucleotides read TGTGCCAGCAGGTGGACAGTAGCAGCTTTCTTT.

The rearrangement links TRBV5-5 to TRBJ2-1; 10 bases match TRBD1. The CDR3 has 17 amino acids. CDR1 is SGHKS and CDR2 is YYEKEE in the germline V gene (reference sequence). The trim removed 4 bases at V and 2 bases at J, leaving 9 bases unmatched. CDR3 nucleotides: TGTGCCAGCAGCGTAAAACCGGGACAGGGGCCCTACAATGAGCAGTTCTTC. Translating it yields CASSVKPGQGPYNEQFF.

This clone was counted only a few times. V gene TRBV29-1 combines with J gene TRBJ2-3, with 8 bases identical to TRBD2. Per the germline V gene, CDR1 is SQVTM and CDR2 is ANQGSEA. The V segment lost 7 bases and the J segment 6 bases; nucleotides outside the gene matches: 12. CDR3 size: 14 residues. The CDR3 DNA sequence: TGCAGCGGTGCGGGACTAGTCGGTTTTGATACGCAGTATTTT. Amino acid sequence: CSGAGLVGFDTQYF.